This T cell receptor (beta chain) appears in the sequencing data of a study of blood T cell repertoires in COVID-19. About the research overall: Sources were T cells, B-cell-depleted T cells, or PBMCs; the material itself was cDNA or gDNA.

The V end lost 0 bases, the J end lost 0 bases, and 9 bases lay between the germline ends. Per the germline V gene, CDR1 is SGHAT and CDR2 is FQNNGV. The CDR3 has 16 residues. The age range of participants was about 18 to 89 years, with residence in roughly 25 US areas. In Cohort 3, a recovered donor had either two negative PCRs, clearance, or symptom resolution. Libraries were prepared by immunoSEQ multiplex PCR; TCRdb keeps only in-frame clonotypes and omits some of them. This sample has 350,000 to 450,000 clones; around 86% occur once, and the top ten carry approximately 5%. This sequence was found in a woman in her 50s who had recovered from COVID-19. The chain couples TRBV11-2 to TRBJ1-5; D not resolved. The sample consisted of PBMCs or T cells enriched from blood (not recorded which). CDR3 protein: CASSLERLDSNQPQHF. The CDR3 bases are TGTGCCAGCAGCTTAGAGCGACTCGATAGCAATCAGCCCCAGCATTTT.